The 21 T cell receptor beta chains below come from one sample, sequenced in a study of shared T cell receptors in the human thymus. Some clones are missing from TCRdb's copy, which holds only in-frame ones; the method was immunoSEQ multiplex PCR. The sample includes 640,000 or so clones, around 87% of them seen just once. The same data also contributed to another study, on human thymus T cells.

Material: thymocytes. The receptors originated from a boy younger than two with a congenital heart defect.

The rearrangement links TRBV5-1 to TRBJ2-2; 9 bases line up with TRBD2. The CDR3 has 15 residues. From germline, CDR1 is SGHRS and CDR2 YFSETQ. J lost 1 base, V lost 4 bases, and 2 bases had no gene match. CDR3 loop: CASSARGGNTGELFF. The CDR3 nucleotides read TGCGCCAGCAGCGCGCGGGGGGGGAACACCGGGGAGCTGTTTTTT.

The chain employs TRBV19 and TRBJ1-2; D remains ambiguous. This CDR3 region has 16 residues. V lost 3 bases, J lost 4 bases, and 18 bases lay in between. CDR1 LNHDA and CDR2 SQIVND come from the germline V gene (reference sequence). CDR3 in amino acids: CASSISPGGSSYGYTF. For the CDR3, the DNA is TGTGCCAGTAGTATCTCGCCCGGTGGTAGTAGCTATGGCTACACCTTC.

The V gene is TRBV14, the J gene TRBJ2-3, with 9 bases aligning to TRBD2. J was trimmed by 7 bases and V by 3 bases; bases with no gene match: 8. The CDR3 is 15 amino acids. Per the germline V gene, CDR1 is SGHDN and CDR2 is FVKESK. CDR3 amino acids: CASSQPRGGLNTQYF. The CDR3 bases are TGTGCCAGCAGCCAGCCGCGGGGGGGCCTCAATACGCAGTATTTT.

The chain carries TRBV4-3 and TRBJ2-3, with a tentative D call TRBD2 (6 bases). Germline CDR1 LGHNA, CDR2 YSLEER. CDR3 length equals 17 residues. V lost 0 bases, J lost 1 base, and 14 bases lay in between. CDR3 sequence reads: CASSQDPGGGGTDTQYF. The CDR3 nucleotides are TGCGCCAGCAGCCAAGATCCCGGCGGCGGGGGCACAGATACGCAGTATTTT.

The chain employs TRBV7-2 and TRBJ1-3, with 9 bases identical to TRBD1. The CDR3 consists of 14 residues. Germline trimming cut 6 bases from V and 6 bases from J; bases unmatched to any gene: 6. The germline V gene encodes CDR1 SGHTA and CDR2 FQGNSA. Written as DNA, the CDR3 is TGTGCCAGCAGGCGTACAGGGGGCGAAAACACCATATATTTT. Residues: CASRRTGGENTIYF.

In this sample, this clone turned up once. The chain's CDR3 is CASSPSGLAGEQYF. DNA of the CDR3: TGTGCCAGCAGTCCCTCGGGACTAGCGGGAGAGCAGTACTTC. This chain connects TRBV27 to TRBJ2-7; 13 nucleotides align to TRBD2. Germline V gives CDR1 MNHEY, CDR2 SMNVEV (reference sequence). Trimming at V came to 5 bases and at J to 7 bases, leaving 5 bases not matched to a gene. This CDR3 has 14 residues.

A single count supports this clone. The rearrangement uses TRBV9 and TRBJ1-2; 7 bases match TRBD1. This CDR3 is built from 15 residues. Per germline, CDR1 SGDLS and CDR2 YYNGEE. The trim removed 3 bases at V and 4 bases at J, leaving 9 bases unmatched. Here the CDR3 DNA reads TGTGCCAGCAGCGCCCAGAGGGGACAGACCTATGGCTACACCTTC. This codes for CASSAQRGQTYGYTF.

The J gene is TRBJ2-5, the V gene TRBV11-2, with TRBD1 as a possible D gene (5 bases). V was cut by 1 base and J by 2 bases, with 17 bases left in between. Germline V gives CDR1 SGHAT, CDR2 FQNNGV. The CDR3 consists of 17 residues. CDR3 loop: CASSLALLDNTQETQYF. As DNA, the CDR3 is TGTGCCAGCAGCTTAGCATTGTTGGACAACACTCAAGAGACCCAGTACTTC. Filled out from reference TRBV11-2 and TRBJ2-5, the complete variable domain reads EAGVAQSPRYKIIEKRQSVAFWCNPISGHATLYWYQQILGQGPKLLIQFQNNGVVDDSQLPKDRFSAERLKGVDSTLKIQPAKLEDSAVYLCASSLALLDNTQETQYFGPGTRLLVL.

The V gene is TRBV6-5, the J gene TRBJ2-7; TRBD1 is a possible D gene (6 bases). The CDR3 covers 16 residues. Germline CDR1 and CDR2: MNHEY and SVGAGI. V was cut by 2 bases and J by 2 bases, with 16 bases left in between. The CDR3 DNA is TGTGCCAGCAGTTACCCTCTGGGCAGGGGCCCCTACGAGCAGTACTTC. This encodes CASSYPLGRGPYEQYF.

This clone was seen a handful of times. The V gene is TRBV9, the J gene TRBJ1-3, with D possibly matching TRBD1 (5 bases). The CDR3 contains 16 residues. CDR1 and CDR2 from the germline V gene are SGDLS and YYNGEE. V lost 4 bases and J lost 0, with 14 bases in between. The CDR3 coding sequence is TGTGCCAGCAGCCCGGGGGGTCCAATCTCTGGAAACACCATATATTTT. Protein: CASSPGGPISGNTIYF.

This chain uses TRBV29-1 with TRBJ2-1; 10 bases fit TRBD1. Germline V CDR1 and CDR2: SQVTM, ANQGSEA. This CDR3 is 14 amino acids long. V lost 7 bases, J lost 8 bases, and 11 bases stayed unmatched. CDR3 sequence: CSAESGQGEHEQFF. The CDR3 DNA sequence: TGCAGCGCAGAATCCGGACAGGGGGAACATGAGCAGTTCTTC.

The J gene is TRBJ2-3, the V gene TRBV9, with a weak D call TRBD1 (6 bases). V was pared by 7 bases and J by 1 base, with 16 bases between. The germline V gene encodes CDR1 SGDLS and CDR2 YYNGEE. The CDR3 runs to 15 residues. CDR3 sequence (DNA): TGTGCCAGCCGGGTTCGGGACAATCGCACAGATACGCAGTATTTT. This encodes CASRVRDNRTDTQYF.

The chain carries TRBV19 and TRBJ2-3; TRBD2 matches at 9 bases. The CDR3 extends over 21 amino acids. Trimming removed 4 bases from V and 4 bases from J; junction bases left unmatched: 24. Germline CDR1 is LNHDA and CDR2 is SQIVND (reference sequence). The DNA for the CDR3 is TGTGCCAGTAGTAGGACCCCCCAAACCGGGATAGCGGGAGAAGGAGCAGATACGCAGTATTTT. This translates into CASSRTPQTGIAGEGADTQYF.

The rearrangement joins TRBV5-6 to TRBJ1-1; D ambiguous. Trimming cost V 3 bases and J 5 bases, with 17 bases left between them. The CDR3 consists of 15 residues. Per the germline V gene, CDR1 is SGHDT and CDR2 is YYEEEE. The CDR3 reads CASSSMNPEGTEAFF. CDR3 nucleotides: TGTGCCAGCAGCTCGATGAACCCGGAGGGTACTGAAGCTTTCTTT.

V is TRBV5-1 and J is TRBJ1-4; 7 nucleotides line up with TRBD1. This CDR3 is built from 20 residues. Germline lookup yields CDR1 SGHRS and CDR2 YFSETQ. V shed 3 bases and J 5 bases; nucleotides not matched to a gene: 22. The CDR3 loop reads CASSSGQPPGQSTPNEKLFF. CDR3 coding DNA: TGCGCCAGCAGCTCCGGACAACCCCCGGGACAGTCGACTCCAAATGAAAAACTGTTTTTT.

The rearrangement links TRBV4-3 to TRBJ1-2; TRBD1 matches at 9 bases. This CDR3 is built from 19 residues. Unmatched junction bases numbered 15, after V lost 0 bases and J lost 4 bases. CDR1 and CDR2 from the germline V gene are LGHNA and YSLEER. The CDR3 DNA follows: TGCGCCAGCAGCCAAGAAGTCAATAGGGACAGGGCCCGACGCTATGGCTACACCTTC. This codes for CASSQEVNRDRARRYGYTF.

The V and J genes are TRBV6-1 and TRBJ2-6; 11 bases fit TRBD1. V lost 1 base and J lost 4; bases outside the gene matches: 3. From germline, CDR1 is MNHNS and CDR2 SASEGT. The CDR3 runs to 17 residues. The chain's CDR3 is CASSEGGQGAGANVLTF. In nucleotides, the CDR3 is TGTGCCAGCAGTGAAGGTGGACAGGGGGCCGGGGCCAACGTCCTGACTTTC.

This sequence joins TRBV10-1 and TRBJ2-5, with a possible D match to TRBD2 (5 bases). Germline V lookup: CDR1 WNHNN, CDR2 SYGVQD (reference sequence). Trimming took off 2 bases at V and 1 base at J, with 8 bases between the two ends. This CDR3 has 14 residues. The DNA of the CDR3 is TGCGCCAGCAGTGAGGCCGGGGTCCAAGAGACCCAGTACTTC. This encodes CASSEAGVQETQYF.

The V call is TRBV5-6, the J call TRBJ1-1; 8 bases match TRBD1. This CDR3 contains 16 residues. Losses at the gene ends were 1 base for V and 1 base for J; bases not matched to a gene: 6. CDR1 and CDR2 (germline): SGHDT, YYEEEE. CDR3 sequence reads: CASSLKQGDANTEAFF. DNA for the CDR3: TGTGCCAGCAGCTTGAAACAGGGGGACGCGAACACTGAAGCTTTCTTT.

This chain links TRBV28 with TRBJ2-1; 7 bases match TRBD1. The ends lost 3 bases at V and 2 bases at J; junction bases unmatched: 7. The CDR3 sequence is 16 residues long. Germline CDR1 and CDR2: MDHEN and SYDVKM. CDR3 DNA: TGTGCCAGCAGTTTTACCTCGACAGGGCCCTACAATGAGCAGTTCTTC. Translation gives CASSFTSTGPYNEQFF. The full variable domain, completed using reference TRBV28 and TRBJ2-1, is DVKVTQSSRYLVKRTGEKVFLECVQDMDHENMFWYRQDPGLGLRLIYFSYDVKMKEKGDIPEGYSVSREKKERFSLILESASTNQTSMYLCASSFTSTGPYNEQFFGPGTRLTVL.

This chain joins TRBV2 and TRBJ1-5, with a possible D match to TRBD1 (6 bases). CDR1 and CDR2 from the germline V gene are SNHLY and FYNNEI. This CDR3 spans 17 amino acids. The germline V and J ends were trimmed by 6 bases and 2 bases, with 20 bases remaining between them. The CDR3 DNA reads TGTGCCAGCAGGGGGGTTGGGGGGGCTGAGGGCAATCAGCCCCAGCATTTT. Its translation: CASRGVGGAEGNQPQHF.